These 29 T cell receptor beta chains were sequenced from one sample in a study of cytomegalovirus exposure and HLA in healthy donors. PCR amplification relied on 60 Vbeta primers (plus 13 Jbeta primers). Sequencing was performed with immunoSEQ multiplex PCR; in TCRdb, only in-frame clones are kept and a portion is missing. The sample yields about 120,000 clones, roughly three fifths seen once. The specimen was PBMCs. These receptors were taken from a woman aged 40 to 50 in good health and CMV-seropositive.

The genes are TRBV25-1 and TRBJ1-1; maybe TRBD1 (5 bases). The CDR3 contains 13 residues. Between the trimmed V and J ends, which lost 1 base and 10 bases, there was a span of 13 bases. Germline CDR1 reads MGHDK; CDR2 reads SYGVNS. CDR3 coding DNA: TGTGCCAGCAGTGAATGGGGGGAGGAAAGAGCTTTCTTT. It yields the protein CASSEWGEERAFF.

The chain joins TRBV7-2 to TRBJ2-1; D gene uncertain. The CDR3 runs 14 residues. In germline, CDR1 is SGHTA, CDR2 FQGNSA. The V and J ends lost 5 bases and 9 bases respectively, with 17 bases between them. The CDR3 loop is CASSRALEAPEQFF. In nucleotides, the CDR3 is TGTGCCAGCAGCCGAGCCCTTGAAGCGCCTGAGCAGTTCTTC.

The CDR3 spells CASSLPGQGMVETQYF. Here the CDR3 DNA reads TGCGCCAGCAGTCTCCCGGGACAGGGTATGGTGGAGACCCAGTACTTC. The chain employs TRBV5-1 and TRBJ2-5, with 9 bases matching TRBD1. The J segment lost 5 bases and the V segment lost 5 bases, leaving 13 bases of the junction unmatched. The CDR3 contains 16 residues. CDR1 and CDR2 from the germline V gene are SGHRS and YFSETQ.

This clone was seen more than once but under ten times. The same CDR3 arises from other DNA sequences in this sample as well. This chain links TRBV7-9 with TRBJ1-4, with 9 bases that match TRBD1. Germline assignment: CDR1 SEHNR and CDR2 FQNEAQ (reference sequence). The J segment lost 5 bases and the V segment lost 4 bases, leaving 2 bases of the junction unmatched. This CDR3 is built from 14 residues. CDR3 region: CASSSGQGNEKLFF. The DNA for the CDR3 is TGTGCCAGCAGCTCCGGACAGGGGAATGAAAAACTGTTTTTT.

V usage is TRBV5-1 and J usage is TRBJ2-3, with 7 bases lining up with TRBD2. CDR1 SGHRS and CDR2 YFSETQ come from the germline V gene. This CDR3 is 17 amino acids long. J was trimmed by 2 bases and V by 4 bases; bases with no gene match: 13. The CDR3 protein is CASSLRSSGGDTDTQYF. The CDR3 DNA follows: TGCGCCAGCAGCCTACGGTCTAGCGGAGGGGACACAGATACGCAGTATTTT.

The chain is built from TRBV5-8 and TRBJ2-5; 9 nucleotides align to TRBD1. Germline CDR1 SGHTS, CDR2 YDEGEE. CDR3 length: 16 amino acids. Trimming cost V 1 base and J 11 bases; bases outside gene matches: 15. CDR3 sequence (DNA): TGTGCCAGCAGCTTGAACTGGAACAGGGGGCCGGGAGAGCAGTACTTC. Protein product: CASSLNWNRGPGEQYF.

V is TRBV15 and J is TRBJ1-5, with unresolved D. The CDR3 totals 16 residues. Trimming shortened V by 3 bases and J by 2 bases, and 14 bases separated the two germline ends. Germline lookup yields CDR1 LNHNV and CDR2 YYDKDF (reference sequence). CDR3 region: CATSSSWSNRNQPQHF. The CDR3 DNA sequence: TGTGCCACCAGCAGTTCTTGGAGTAATCGCAATCAGCCCCAGCATTTT.

This clone was counted once. The gene calls are TRBV25-1 and TRBJ1-2; 8 bases are shared with TRBD1. Germline V gives CDR1 MGHDK, CDR2 SYGVNS. The CDR3 runs to 15 residues. V lost 2 bases to trimming and J lost 8 bases; unmatched junction nucleotides: 10. The CDR3 DNA follows: TGTGCCAGCAGTGAACTCCCCGACAGGGGTTGGGGCTACACCTTC. It codes for CASSELPDRGWGYTF.

V and J are TRBV11-1 and TRBJ2-2; 7 bases line up with TRBD1. The V gene end was trimmed by 5 bases and the J gene end by 4 bases; junction bases not matched to a gene: 7. This CDR3 is built from 15 residues. Per germline, CDR1 SGHAT and CDR2 FQDESV (reference sequence). The CDR3 region is CASSTQGIGTGELFF. Written as DNA, the CDR3 is TGTGCCAGCAGCACACAGGGGATAGGCACCGGGGAGCTGTTTTTT.

The count of this clone is one. The gene calls are TRBV27 and TRBJ1-1, with a weak D call TRBD1 (5 bases). From germline, CDR1 is MNHEY and CDR2 SMNVEV (reference sequence). The CDR3 is 13 residues long. Trimming shortened V by 5 bases and J by 5 bases, and 12 bases separated the two germline ends. The CDR3 is CASSPGFATEAFF. DNA of the CDR3: TGTGCCAGCAGTCCAGGGTTCGCGACTGAAGCTTTCTTT.

The J gene is TRBJ1-3, the V gene TRBV4-3; D call uncertain. V was clipped by 0 bases and J by 1 base, with 7 bases between them. The CDR3 is 15 amino acids. In germline, CDR1 is LGHNA, CDR2 YSLEER. The chain's CDR3 is CASSQDSGSGNTIYF. For the CDR3, the DNA is TGCGCCAGCAGCCAAGATTCGGGTTCTGGAAACACCATATATTTT.

J is TRBJ1-1 and V is TRBV5-4; D might be TRBD1 (5 bases). Germline CDR1 reads SGHNT; CDR2 reads YYREEE (reference sequence). CDR3 length equals 14 residues. V lost 0 bases and J lost 3, with 9 bases in between. CDR3 nucleotide sequence: TGTGCCAGCAGCTTGGGACAGCGCGACACTGAAGCTTTCTTT. This gives the protein CASSLGQRDTEAFF.

The chain links TRBV29-1 to TRBJ2-7, with a weak D call TRBD2 (5 bases). Germline CDR1 reads SQVTM; CDR2 reads ANQGSEA. Trimming stripped 4 bases from V and 1 base from J, with 5 bases between. The CDR3 totals 11 residues. The CDR3 nucleotides read TGCAGCGTTGGGGAGTCCTACGAGCAGTACTTC. This gives the protein CSVGESYEQYF.

This clone has a handful of counts. This rearrangement joins TRBV7-2 to TRBJ2-7; 9 nucleotides agree with TRBD2. The V segment lost 1 base and the J segment 4 bases; nucleotides outside the gene matches: 5. The CDR3 sequence is 15 residues long. Germline values: CDR1 SGHTA, CDR2 FQGNSA. CDR3 coding DNA: TGTGCCAGCAGCTTAGAGCCTAGCGGGACTTACGAGCAGTACTTC. Protein: CASSLEPSGTYEQYF.

The rearrangement joins TRBV6-7 to TRBJ1-2; 9 nucleotides align to TRBD1. TRBV6-7 is filed as an ORF, its function uncertain. J was trimmed by 7 bases and V by 2 bases; bases with no gene match: 5. The CDR3 has 14 residues. The CDR3 sequence is CASSYPGTGSGYTF. The CDR3 coding sequence is TGTGCCAGCAGTTACCCCGGGACAGGGAGTGGCTACACCTTC.

The chain carries TRBV5-1 and TRBJ2-7, with TRBD1 identical over 9 bases. This CDR3 has 14 residues. The trim removed 5 bases at V and 5 bases at J, leaving 8 bases unmatched. Germline CDR1 reads SGHRS; CDR2 reads YFSETQ. CDR3: CASRLQGAADEQYF. The DNA of the CDR3 is TGCGCCAGCAGATTACAGGGGGCCGCGGACGAGCAGTACTTC.

This rearrangement joins TRBV10-3 to TRBJ1-6; D perhaps matches TRBD1 (5 bases). V lost 0 bases, J lost 7 bases, and 16 bases lay in between. Germline CDR1 ENHRY, CDR2 SYGVKD. The CDR3 loop spans 17 amino acids. Here the CDR3 reads CAISESMGGSWNSPLHF. The CDR3 DNA is TGTGCCATCAGTGAGTCGATGGGGGGGTCTTGGAATTCACCCCTCCACTTT.

The chain uses TRBV27 and TRBJ2-7, with TRBD2 matching 7 bases. Germline V gene data show CDR1 as MNHEY and CDR2 as SMNVEV (reference sequence). Trimming at V came to 2 bases and at J to 7 bases, leaving 11 bases not matched to a gene. The CDR3 totals 15 residues. The CDR3 is CASSLKLHMGGEQYF. CDR3 DNA sequence: TGTGCCAGCAGTTTAAAGTTGCACATGGGAGGGGAGCAGTACTTC.

V usage is TRBV10-3 and J usage is TRBJ2-1, with 8 bases lining up with TRBD2. Germline CDR1 reads ENHRY; CDR2 reads SYGVKD. The CDR3 runs 15 residues. V gave up 0 bases and J gave up 6 bases; unmatched junction bases: 4. The CDR3 DNA reads as TGTGCCATCAGTGAGTCCGGACTAGCCTCCAATGAGCAGTTCTTC. It specifies CAISESGLASNEQFF.

V is TRBV7-8 and J is TRBJ2-5, with D possibly being TRBD1 (6 bases). CDR3 length: 16 amino acids. Per germline, CDR1 SGHVS and CDR2 FQNEAQ. V was clipped by 5 bases and J by 2 bases, with 18 bases between them. The CDR3 loop is CASSPSIGQRQETQYF. Written as DNA, the CDR3 is TGTGCCAGCAGCCCGTCGATTGGACAGAGACAAGAGACCCAGTACTTC.

The chain joins TRBV6-4 to TRBJ1-4; the match to TRBD1 covers 8 bases. Per germline, CDR1 MRHNA and CDR2 SNTAGT. V dropped 4 bases and J dropped 5; count of bases not matched to a gene: 6. CDR3 length: 15 residues. DNA of the CDR3: TGTGCCAGCAGTGTGAATCCAGGGGGCAATGAAAAACTGTTTTTT. Its protein product is CASSVNPGGNEKLFF.

This chain links TRBV4-1 with TRBJ2-7, with 8 bases fitting TRBD1. Germline-derived CDR1 and CDR2 are MGHRA and YSYEKL. This CDR3 contains 15 residues. The ends lost 4 bases at V and 0 bases at J; junction bases unmatched: 5. The CDR3 DNA reads TGCGCCAGCAGCCCAGGGGGCGGGACCTCCTACGAGCAGTACTTC. It yields the protein CASSPGGGTSYEQYF.

CDR3 bases: TGTGCCAGCAGAGACACCTCGAACACCGGGGAGCTGTTTTTT. Translated, it gives CASRDTSNTGELFF. The chain carries TRBV6-6 and TRBJ2-2; D is unclear. Trimming removed 6 bases at V and 0 bases at J, with 8 bases between. From germline, CDR1 is MNHNY and CDR2 SVGAGI (reference sequence). The CDR3 sequence is 14 residues long.

The chain is built from TRBV18 and TRBJ2-1, with 8 bases lining up with TRBD2. CDR1 is KGHSH, CDR2 LQKENI, per germline. The ends lost 8 bases at V and 8 bases at J; junction bases unmatched: 8. The CDR3 runs 13 residues. The chain's CDR3 is CASRLAGNDEQFF. DNA for the CDR3: TGTGCCAGCCGCCTAGCGGGTAACGATGAGCAGTTCTTC.

The chain uses TRBV9 and TRBJ2-1; 7 nucleotides match TRBD2. The CDR3 extends over 19 amino acids. CDR1 is SGDLS and CDR2 is YYNGEE in the germline V gene. J lost 1 base, V lost 3 bases, and 16 bases had no gene match. The CDR3 loop is CASSAPRWASGKSYNEQFF. The CDR3, as DNA: TGTGCCAGCAGCGCGCCCCGCTGGGCTAGCGGTAAATCCTACAATGAGCAGTTCTTC. Full variable domain (remainder filled in from reference TRBV9 and TRBJ2-1): DSGVTQTPKHLITATGQRVTLRCSPRSGDLSVYWYQQSLDQGLQFLIQYYNGEERAKGNILERFSAQQFPDLHSELNLSSLELGDSALYFCASSAPRWASGKSYNEQFFGPGTRLTVL.

This clone was counted a few times. The chain couples TRBV4-1 to TRBJ1-1, with 8 bases that match TRBD1. The CDR3 loop spans 14 amino acids. Germline assignment: CDR1 MGHRA and CDR2 YSYEKL. The V gene end was trimmed by 4 bases and the J gene end by 4 bases; junction bases not matched to a gene: 5. The CDR3 DNA reads as TGCGCCAGCAGCCCCAGGACAGGGTCCACTGAAGCTTTCTTT. Its translation is CASSPRTGSTEAFF.

This clone was counted between two and nine times. The chain uses TRBV27 and TRBJ2-7, with 8 bases identical to TRBD2. CDR1 and CDR2 from the germline V gene are MNHEY and SMNVEV (reference sequence). CDR3 length: 17 residues. J lost 0 bases, V lost 3 bases, and 10 bases had no gene match. CDR3 loop: CASSLLAGVRSSYEQYF. CDR3 nucleotides: TGTGCCAGCAGTTTGCTAGCGGGTGTGAGGAGCTCCTACGAGCAGTACTTC.

There are a few counts of this clone. The rearrangement uses TRBV29-1 and TRBJ2-7; 8 positions agree with TRBD1. The CDR3 is 13 amino acids. Trimming took 6 bases from V and 5 from J; bases not matched to a gene: 9. The V gene's germline CDR1 is SQVTM and CDR2 ANQGSEA. The chain's CDR3 is CSVAPTGAHEQYF. The DNA for the CDR3 is TGCAGCGTCGCCCCGACAGGGGCCCACGAGCAGTACTTC.

The chain recombines TRBV29-1 with TRBJ1-4, with a possible D match to TRBD1 (6 bases). This CDR3 has 14 residues. Trimming shortened V by 4 bases and J by 5 bases, and 14 bases separated the two germline ends. Germline V gene lookup returns CDR1 SQVTM and CDR2 ANQGSEA. In DNA, the CDR3 is TGCAGCGTTGGTAGGGGGACGGGGAATGAAAAACTGTTTTTT. Translating it yields CSVGRGTGNEKLFF.